The present TCR beta chain was sequenced within a study of T cell responses to AZD1222 COVID-19 vaccine. Study-wide results and caveats: Spike-specific TCR breadth and depth both grew after two AZD1222 doses. Nearly half of spike-specific TCRs reportedly target variant regions that are unmutated in the B.1.351 and B.1.1.7 variants.

TCRdb keeps only in-frame clones here, not all; method: immunoSEQ multiplex PCR. Of 100,000 to 150,000 clones listed, 75% to 95% are singletons. In this sample, this clone turned up once. What it binds is not known. The sequence was collected from an adult in good health. This specimen was peripheral blood, taken on day 0 of AZD1222 vaccination.

The CDR3 bases are TGTGCCAGCAGTGTCTTCACAGATACGCAGTATTTT. Protein sequence: CASSVFTDTQYF. V gene TRBV6-1 combines with J gene TRBJ2-3; D uncertain. Germline V CDR1 and CDR2: MNHNS, SASEGT. The V end was cut by 4 bases, the J end by 2 bases, with 4 bases between. The CDR3 has 12 amino acids.